Given below is one T cell receptor (beta chain) in context. Its specific antigen is unknown. The junction departs from germline at one end; a sequencing error may be responsible. The sample belongs to a study of technical replicates of blood from several donors (dated by TCRdb to 2016 to 2017). The library came from the immunoSEQ multiplex PCR assay. TCRdb holds this immuneACCESS table with in-frame rearrangements only. Some clones are missing; in checked studies, unresolved V genes explain under half, and the rest has no known cause. The sample includes about 83,000 clones, with 85% to 95% observed a single time. The biggest ten clones account for approximately 0.25% of the sample. As encoded in the germline V gene (reference sequence), CDR1 is MNHNY while CDR2 is SVGAGI. The CDR3 contains 13 residues, cysteine and phenylalanine counted. The retained sequence is limited to the CDR3, 39 bases, with the frame set at the first base.

Sequencing was carried out using T cells isolated from PBMCs. The sequence is built from TRBV6-6 and TRBJ2-7, with the D gene too uncertain to name. This clonotype originated in a human donor in good health. This receptor carries the CDR3 CASRAPSLSAPHF. In nucleotides, the sequence is TGTGCCAGCAGGGCCCCCTCCCTAAGCGCTCCGCACTTC.